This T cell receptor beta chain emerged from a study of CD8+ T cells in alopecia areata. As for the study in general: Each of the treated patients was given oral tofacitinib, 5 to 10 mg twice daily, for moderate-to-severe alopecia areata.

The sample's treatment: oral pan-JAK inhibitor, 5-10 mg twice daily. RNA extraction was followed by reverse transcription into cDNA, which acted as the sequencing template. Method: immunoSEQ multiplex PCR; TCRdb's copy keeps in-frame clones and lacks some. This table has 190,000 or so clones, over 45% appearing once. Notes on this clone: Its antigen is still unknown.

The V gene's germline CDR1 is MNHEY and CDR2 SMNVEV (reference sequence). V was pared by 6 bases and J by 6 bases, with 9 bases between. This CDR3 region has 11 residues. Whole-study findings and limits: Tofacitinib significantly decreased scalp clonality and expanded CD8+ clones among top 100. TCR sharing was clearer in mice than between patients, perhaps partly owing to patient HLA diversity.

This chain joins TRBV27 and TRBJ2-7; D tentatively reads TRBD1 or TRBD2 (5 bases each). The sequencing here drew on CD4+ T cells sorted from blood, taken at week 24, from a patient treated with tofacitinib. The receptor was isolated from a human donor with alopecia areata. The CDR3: CASRGVGEQYF. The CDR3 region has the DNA TGTGCCAGCAGGGGGGTGGGCGAGCAGTACTTC.